The clone carrying this TCR beta chain was detected once. What the recovered Cohort 3 donors had was two negative PCRs, clearance, or symptom resolution. The data are from a study of blood T cell repertoires in COVID-19. Study at large: Sources were T cells, B-cell-depleted T cells, or PBMCs; the material itself was cDNA or gDNA.

This CDR3 comprises 13 residues. CDR1 is MNHEY and CDR2 is SMNVEV in the germline V gene (reference sequence). V lost 6 bases and J lost 2, with 11 bases in between. Assay: immunoSEQ multiplex PCR; the TCRdb copy retains only in-frame clones and omits some. The sample carries 490,000 or so clones, around 85% recorded once. Sequences were obtained from PBMCs or T cells enriched from blood (not recorded which). This chain connects TRBV27 to TRBJ2-7; possibly TRBD1 for D (6 bases). This sequence was found in a woman aged 55-70 years who had recovered from COVID-19. CDR3 sequence: CASSPDRPYEQYF. For the CDR3, the DNA is TGTGCCAGCAGCCCGGACAGACCCTACGAGCAGTACTTC.